This passage covers 3 T cell receptor beta chains from one sample sequenced in a study of brain metastases from non-small cell lung cancer. The table came from immunoSEQ multiplex PCR; TCRdb's copy has only in-frame clones and leaves some out. Of under 3,500 clones in the sample, about 86% were seen once. Sequenced: primary lung tumor tissue. The origin of the receptors is a donor at least 40 years old with non-small cell lung cancer.

On this clone itself: The same CDR3 is also encoded by other DNA sequences in this sample. The V gene is TRBV7-9, the J gene TRBJ2-2; tentative D call: TRBD1 (6 bases). V was shortened by 11 bases and J by 5 bases, with 15 bases between the two germline ends. This CDR3 comprises 13 residues. The germline V gene encodes CDR1 SEHNR and CDR2 FQNEAQ (reference sequence). In nucleotides, the CDR3 is TGTGCCTTTTGGACAGAACCGACCGGGGAGCTGTTTTTT. This codes for CAFWTEPTGELFF. The whole variable domain, remainder taken from reference TRBV7-9 and TRBJ2-2, is DTGVSQNPRHKITKRGQNVTFRCDPISEHNRLYWYRQTLGQGPEFLTYFQNEAQLEKSRLLSDRFSAERPKGSFSTLEIQRTEQGDSAMYLCAFWTEPTGELFFGEGSRLTVL.

The chain uses TRBV19 and TRBJ2-4; 7 bases match TRBD1. Germline CDR1 LNHDA, CDR2 SQIVND (reference sequence). The CDR3 is 14 amino acids. Unmatched junction bases numbered 5, after V lost 5 bases and J lost 4 bases. CDR3 amino acids: CASSGRGMKNIQYF. The CDR3 nucleotides are TGTGCCAGTAGTGGCAGGGGGATGAAAAACATTCAGTACTTC.

CDR3 loop: CASSPGRLSSYNEQFF. As DNA, the CDR3 is TGTGCCAGCAGCCCGGGCAGGCTAAGCTCCTACAATGAGCAGTTCTTC. The chain joins TRBV5-4 to TRBJ2-1; no clear D. The CDR3 is 16 residues long. Trimming removed 4 bases at V and 0 bases at J, with 14 bases between. The V gene's germline CDR1 is SGHNT and CDR2 YYREEE (reference sequence).